Given below is one T cell receptor (beta chain) in context. Its antigen remains unidentified. Researchers attached unique molecular identifiers to individual cDNA molecules. TCRdb used MiXCR to reprocess the 5' RACE reads, holding one entry per CDR3 protein. There are tens of thousands of distinct CDR3 sequences in the sample; just under 15% occur only once, and 4.5% to 7% lies in the top ten. V was pared by 5 bases and J by 5 bases, with 2 bases of the junction left unmatched. CDR3 size: 12 residues. Per the germline V gene, CDR1 is MNHNS and CDR2 is SASEGT. The data derive from a study of early T cells in non-severe SARS-CoV-2 infection. Study-wide background: Sequencing of unsorted whole blood was done on bulk RNA, leaving chains unpaired. Study results and caveats: Matches to VDJdb favored anti-spike CD8 responses and missed private and CD4 specificities.

The specimen was whole blood. This chain connects TRBV6-1 to TRBJ1-1; 7 bases are shared with TRBD1. This receptor was obtained from an adult who was a healthcare worker with PCR-confirmed SARS-CoV-2 infection or an uninfected control (not recorded which). The CDR3 here is CASSRQGTEAFF. The CDR3 bases are TGTGCCAGCAGTCGACAGGGAACTGAAGCTTTCTTT.